A single sample gave rise to the 18 T cell receptor beta chains below, sequenced in a study of blood T cell repertoires in COVID-19. Data came from immunoSEQ multiplex PCR; TCRdb stores just in-frame clones and leaves some out. The table lists fewer than 200,000 clones, around 83% of them singletons, with 6% to 8.5% in the top ten. Sample: peripheral blood. The receptors here all came from a woman aged 65 to 85 with COVID-19, enrolled during active disease.

The CDR3 DNA sequence: TGTGCCAGCAGCTTGTGGGCAGACTCCTACGAGCAGTACTTC. Translating gives CASSLWADSYEQYF. This sequence joins TRBV5-5 and TRBJ2-7; no reliable D call. The V end lost 1 base, the J end lost 0 bases, and 8 bases lay between the germline ends. The CDR3 is made up of 14 amino acids. CDR1 and CDR2 (germline): SGHKS, YYEKEE (reference sequence).

Written as DNA, the CDR3 is TGTGCCACCAGTGATTCTATCGGCACAGGGTACTTC. It specifies CATSDSIGTGYF. V gene TRBV24-1 combines with J gene TRBJ2-4; a possible D gene is TRBD1 (5 bases). V was trimmed by 2 bases and J by 15 bases, leaving 13 bases between them. The germline V gene encodes CDR1 KGHDR and CDR2 SFDVKD. The CDR3 covers 12 residues.

The chain couples TRBV7-2 to TRBJ2-3; a possible D gene is TRBD2 (6 bases). V shed 1 base and J shed 0 bases, with 14 bases lying between them. CDR3 length: 17 amino acids. Germline CDR1 reads SGHTA; CDR2 reads FQGNSA. The CDR3 sequence: CASSLGRGRGSTDTQYF. The CDR3, as DNA: TGTGCCAGCAGCTTAGGGAGGGGAAGGGGCAGCACAGATACGCAGTATTTT.

This clone showed up many times. J is TRBJ1-2 and V is TRBV10-3, with D uncertain. Germline V gene sequence: CDR1 ENHRY, CDR2 SYGVKD. V lost 3 bases and J 8 bases, leaving 16 bases between the germline ends. The CDR3 extends over 14 amino acids. The CDR3 DNA is TGTGCCATCAGTGACCATGGGCCTGAATGGGGCTACACCTTC. Encoded protein: CAISDHGPEWGYTF.

The chain employs TRBV27 and TRBJ1-5, with TRBD1 matching 7 bases. V shed 2 bases, J shed 5 bases, and the junction held 6 bases outside the gene matches. Per the germline V gene, CDR1 is MNHEY and CDR2 is SMNVEV (reference sequence). This CDR3 contains 15 residues. This CDR3 is CASSLANRGDQPQHF. CDR3 nucleotides: TGTGCCAGCAGTTTAGCCAACAGGGGAGATCAGCCCCAGCATTTT.

CDR3 sequence (DNA): TGCGCCAGCAGCCTCCAGGGGGCAGTTTCAGATACGCAGTATTTT. Translated: CASSLQGAVSDTQYF. The genes are TRBV4-3 and TRBJ2-3; 8 bases align to TRBD1. Losses at the gene ends were 4 bases for V and 4 bases for J; bases not matched to a gene: 7. The CDR3 is 15 residues long. Germline lookup yields CDR1 LGHNA and CDR2 YSLEER.

CDR3 nucleotide sequence: TGCAGCGTTGCCGACTACTCTGGGGCCAACGTCCTGACTTTC. Translating it yields CSVADYSGANVLTF. The V call is TRBV29-1, the J call TRBJ2-6; D perhaps matches TRBD2 (5 bases). Trimming cost V 4 bases and J 0 bases, with 7 bases left between them. From germline, CDR1 is SQVTM and CDR2 ANQGSEA. The CDR3 loop spans 14 amino acids.

The chain employs TRBV7-2 and TRBJ1-1; TRBD1 aligns across 8 bases. The CDR3 totals 14 residues. After removal of 7 bases from V and 4 bases from J, the junction contained 8 bases not matched to a gene. Germline CDR1 and CDR2: SGHTA and FQGNSA. CDR3 bases: TGTGCCAGCACCTTTGCAGGGGGCGTCACTGAAGCTTTCTTT. Protein sequence: CASTFAGGVTEAFF.

This chain uses TRBV5-4 with TRBJ1-2; possibly TRBD1 for D (6 bases). V lost 5 bases and J lost 0, with 14 bases in between. There are 15 residues in the CDR3. CDR1 is SGHNT and CDR2 is YYREEE in the germline V gene (reference sequence). CDR3 sequence: CASRSATGSNYGYTF. The CDR3 nucleotides are TGTGCCAGCAGATCAGCTACAGGGTCTAACTATGGCTACACCTTC.

The J gene is TRBJ2-2, the V gene TRBV30; 9 bases are shared with TRBD2. J was trimmed by 0 bases and V by 2 bases; bases with no gene match: 7. The length of the CDR3 is 17 residues. Germline V CDR1 and CDR2: GTSNPN, SVGIG (reference sequence). CDR3 residues: CAWSLISGGTNTGELFF. The CDR3 nucleotides are TGTGCCTGGAGTTTGATTAGCGGGGGCACGAACACCGGGGAGCTGTTTTTT. The whole variable domain, remainder taken from reference TRBV30 and TRBJ2-2, is SQTIHQWPATLVQPVGSPLSLECTVEGTSNPNLYWYRQAAGRGLQLLFYSVGIGQISSEVPQNLSASRPQDRQFILSSKKLLLSDSGFYLCAWSLISGGTNTGELFFGEGSRLTVL.

The V gene is TRBV7-9, the J gene TRBJ2-1; 16 nucleotides line up with TRBD2. V shed 4 bases and J 4 bases; nucleotides not matched to a gene: 7. The CDR3 loop spans 18 amino acids. The germline CDR1 and CDR2 sequences are SEHNR and FQNEAQ (reference sequence). Here the CDR3 DNA reads TGTGCCAGCAGCTCTCTAGGGACTAGCGGGAGGGCATACAATGAGCAGTTCTTC. Translated: CASSSLGTSGRAYNEQFF.

The rearrangement joins TRBV24-1 to TRBJ2-1; D possibly corresponds to TRBD1 (7 bases). This CDR3 comprises 16 residues. Germline assignment: CDR1 KGHDR and CDR2 SFDVKD. Trimming removed 4 bases from V and 2 bases from J, with 14 bases in between. The CDR3 spells CATSDESGGPYNEQFF. The CDR3, as DNA: TGTGCCACCAGTGACGAATCAGGGGGGCCCTACAATGAGCAGTTCTTC.

The chain recombines TRBV27 with TRBJ2-3, with TRBD1 matching over 7 bases. V trimming: 7 bases; J trimming: 8 bases; junction bases outside the gene matches: 12. The CDR3 runs 14 residues. Germline lookup yields CDR1 MNHEY and CDR2 SMNVEV (reference sequence). The CDR3 protein is CASNPTGRGVTQYF. Here the CDR3 DNA reads TGTGCCAGCAATCCGACAGGGAGAGGAGTTACGCAGTATTTT.

This chain uses TRBV7-2 with TRBJ2-7; D might be TRBD2 (5 bases). This CDR3 has 13 residues. V lost 0 bases to trimming and J lost 10 bases, with 13 bases between them. The germline gives CDR1 SGHTA, CDR2 FQGNSA. CDR3 protein: CASSLASDFHQYF. The DNA of the CDR3 is TGTGCCAGCAGCTTAGCTTCGGACTTTCATCAGTACTTC.

The chain couples TRBV6-5 to TRBJ1-2, with D uncertain. Germline CDR1 and CDR2: MNHEY and SVGAGI. The CDR3 is 14 residues long. The V end lost 5 bases, the J end lost 2 bases, and 12 bases lay between the germline ends. CDR3 nucleotides: TGTGCCAGCAGTAAATCAGTGGAGAACTATGGCTACACCTTC. Amino acids: CASSKSVENYGYTF.

V is TRBV5-4 and J is TRBJ2-5; 9 bases are a match to TRBD1. CDR1 and CDR2 (germline): SGHNT, YYREEE (reference sequence). The CDR3 consists of 14 residues. With V trimmed by 3 bases and J by 9 bases, 9 bases remained unmatched. CDR3 in DNA: TGTGCCAGCAGCTGGGGGACAGGGCGACAGGCCCAGTACTTC. It codes for CASSWGTGRQAQYF. The variable domain in full, with the rest retrieved from reference TRBV5-4 and TRBJ2-5, is ETGVTQSPTHLIKTRGQQVTLRCSSQSGHNTVSWYQQALGQGPQFIFQYYREEENGRGNFPPRFSGLQFPNYSSELNVNALELDDSALYLCASSWGTGRQAQYFGPGTRLLVL.

CDR3 coding DNA: TGTGCCAGCTCGAATTCGAAAGGGGGACAGGGGGCTTACGAGCAGTACTTC. It specifies CASSNSKGGQGAYEQYF. This chain joins TRBV18 and TRBJ2-7, with 12 bases aligning to TRBD1. Germline assignment: CDR1 KGHSH and CDR2 LQKENI. The CDR3 has 17 amino acids. The ends lost 6 bases at V and 4 bases at J; junction bases unmatched: 13.

The gene calls are TRBV29-1 and TRBJ2-7; 9 positions match TRBD1. CDR1 is SQVTM, CDR2 ANQGSEA, per germline. The CDR3 is made up of 15 amino acids. Trimming removed 5 bases from V and 5 bases from J; junction bases left unmatched: 13. DNA for the CDR3: TGCAGCGTTCTTCGGCTCGGGACAGGGCTTAACGAGCAGTACTTC. It is translated as CSVLRLGTGLNEQYF.